This T cell receptor (beta chain) came from a study of T cells in Graves' hyperthyroidism and ophthalmopathy. Notes on the study in general: The blood repertoire included most of the expanded thyroid clonotypes above 0.001.

RNA transcripts were the template for amplifying TCR beta CDR3 regions. The study used the HTBI primer set for a first-round RT-PCR of the TCR CDR3. A single record per CDR3 protein comes from TCRdb applying MiXCR to the multiplex PCR reads. The data show a few hundred thousand distinct CDR3 sequences, with roughly 20% seen just once and 40% held by the top ten. A NOSPECS grade of at least 4, a Clinical Activity Score of at least 3 and duration under 3 months were recorded in ophthalmopathy patients. This clonotype was seen a few times. What it binds is unknown. A much larger clone lies one base from this, so it may be a read error. CDR3 size: 17 residues. V was clipped by 3 bases and J by 6 bases, with 24 bases between them. Germline-derived CDR1 and CDR2 are DFQATT and SNEGSKA (reference sequence).

Sequenced material: blood. The sequence came from a man aged 18 to 29 with Graves' ophthalmopathy. The chain combines TRBV20-1 with TRBJ2-1; a weak D match, TRBD2 (6 bases). CDR3 amino acids: CSARVIGDSRTCNEQFF. The CDR3 region has the DNA TGCAGTGCTAGGGTGATCGGGGACTCGAGGACCTGCAATGAGCAGTTCTTC.